Below are 29 T cell receptor beta chains sequenced from a single sample in a study of blood T cell repertoires in COVID-19. Sequencing used immunoSEQ multiplex PCR; TCRdb keeps in-frame clones, though not all of them. The table records around 300,000 clones, around nine tenths of them present only once. Sequencing used peripheral blood. These receptors all come from a woman aged 65 to 85 with COVID-19, enrolled during active disease.

The chain carries TRBV28 and TRBJ1-6; 7 bases are shared with TRBD1. The V and J ends lost 6 bases and 9 bases, in that order; junction bases with no gene match: 8. The CDR3 covers 14 residues. Germline CDR1 reads MDHEN; CDR2 reads SYDVKM. This CDR3 is CASSSQGKGSPLHF. DNA for the CDR3: TGTGCCAGCAGCTCACAGGGGAAGGGTTCACCCCTCCACTTT.

The chain joins TRBV4-1 to TRBJ2-2; the D is unclear. This CDR3 contains 14 residues. The V gene's germline CDR1 is MGHRA and CDR2 YSYEKL. V shed 6 bases and J shed 7 bases, with 15 bases lying between them. The CDR3, as DNA: TGCGCCAGCAGTCGCAATACACAGAACGGGGAGCTGTTTTTT. Its translation is CASSRNTQNGELFF.

The chain couples TRBV5-1 to TRBJ2-7; D perhaps matches TRBD1 (6 bases). CDR1 is SGHRS, CDR2 YFSETQ, per germline. The CDR3 has 13 residues. Trimming took 3 bases from V and 4 from J, leaving 11 bases between them. CDR3 nucleotides: TGCGCCAGCAGCTCGGTCAGGGGTTACGAGCAGTACTTC. This gives the protein CASSSVRGYEQYF.

The J gene is TRBJ2-2, the V gene TRBV2, with 12 bases aligning to TRBD2. The CDR3 length is 17 residues. CDR1 is SNHLY and CDR2 is FYNNEI in the germline V gene. The V and J ends lost 8 bases and 1 base, in that order; junction bases with no gene match: 8. CDR3 nucleotide sequence: TGTGCCAGCCTACTACTAGCGGGGGGACTGAACACCGGGGAGCTGTTTTTT. It encodes CASLLLAGGLNTGELFF.

The chain links TRBV7-2 to TRBJ2-2; maybe TRBD1 (6 bases). CDR1 is SGHTA, CDR2 FQGNSA, per germline. V was shortened by 5 bases and J by 5 bases, with 12 bases between the two germline ends. The length of the CDR3 is 14 residues. This chain's CDR3 is CASSTTGQTGELFF. In DNA, the CDR3 is TGTGCCAGCAGCACGACGGGACAAACCGGGGAGCTGTTTTTT. Drawing the rest from reference TRBV7-2 and TRBJ2-2, the complete variable domain is GAGVSQSPSNKVTEKGKDVELRCDPISGHTALYWYRQSLGQGLEFLIYFQGNSAPDKSGLPSDRFSAERTGGSVSTLTIQRTQQEDSAVYLCASSTTGQTGELFFGEGSRLTVL.

This clone appeared a single time. The V and J genes are TRBV7-2 and TRBJ1-2; D gene ambiguous. V was shortened by 3 bases and J by 3 bases, with 8 bases between the two germline ends. Germline V gene lookup returns CDR1 SGHTA and CDR2 FQGNSA. The CDR3 totals 13 residues. The CDR3 sequence: CASSFPMYYGYTF. The CDR3 nucleotides are TGTGCCAGCAGCTTTCCCATGTACTATGGCTACACCTTC.

The chain uses TRBV7-2 and TRBJ1-1; 7 nucleotides match TRBD1. With 5 bases clipped from V and 5 bases from J, the junction kept 17 bases outside the gene matches. CDR3 length: 17 amino acids. Germline loops: CDR1 SGHTA, CDR2 FQGNSA. The CDR3, as DNA: TGTGCCAGCAGCCCCGCACAGGGGCTTAGAAGGGGGACTGAAGCTTTCTTT. This translates into CASSPAQGLRRGTEAFF. Full variable domain (missing parts from reference TRBV7-2 and TRBJ1-1): GAGVSQSPSNKVTEKGKDVELRCDPISGHTALYWYRQSLGQGLEFLIYFQGNSAPDKSGLPSDRFSAERTGGSVSTLTIQRTQQEDSAVYLCASSPAQGLRRGTEAFFGQGTRLTVV.

This clone has more than one count but fewer than ten. V and J are TRBV5-6 and TRBJ1-1; D unclear. The germline CDR1 and CDR2 sequences are SGHDT and YYEEEE. The CDR3 sequence is 15 residues long. The V and J ends lost 0 bases and 3 bases respectively, with 12 bases between them. CDR3 in amino acids: CASSLEGDGYTEAFF. The DNA for the CDR3 is TGTGCCAGCAGCTTGGAGGGAGACGGGTACACTGAAGCTTTCTTT.

The gene calls are TRBV30 and TRBJ1-3; D gene uncertain. The CDR3 has 13 amino acids. Germline V gene sequence: CDR1 GTSNPN, CDR2 SVGIG (reference sequence). Trimming left V 4 bases short and J 0 bases short, with 7 bases between. The CDR3 DNA reads TGTGCCTGGACACAGAACTCTGGAAACACCATATATTTT. Translating gives CAWTQNSGNTIYF.

The chain uses TRBV19 and TRBJ2-5, with 9 bases matching TRBD1. The CDR3 is 15 amino acids. J gave up 2 bases and V 10 bases, and 11 bases lay outside the gene matches. Per the germline V gene, CDR1 is LNHDA and CDR2 is SQIVND (reference sequence). The CDR3 DNA is TGTGCCACCCGACCGGGACAGGGTTTTCAAGAGACCCAGTACTTC. Translation gives CATRPGQGFQETQYF.

The CDR3 protein is CASSGRQAQETQYF. CDR3 sequence (DNA): TGTGCCAGCAGTGGGCGACAGGCACAAGAGACCCAGTACTTC. The chain joins TRBV2 to TRBJ2-5; D possibly corresponds to TRBD1 (6 bases). The V gene's germline CDR1 is SNHLY and CDR2 FYNNEI. The CDR3 is made up of 14 amino acids. Trimming removed 4 bases from V and 2 bases from J, with 11 bases in between. Together with reference TRBV2 and TRBJ2-5, the CDR3 gives the full variable domain: EPEVTQTPSHQVTQMGQEVILRCVPISNHLYFYWYRQILGQKVEFLVSFYNNEISEKSEIFDDQFSVERPDGSNFTLKIRSTKLEDSAMYFCASSGRQAQETQYFGPGTRLLVL.

The rearrangement uses TRBV3-1 (or the pseudogene TRBV3-2) and TRBJ2-7; D is ambiguous. Germline loops: CDR1 LGHDT, CDR2 YNNKEL (reference sequence). The CDR3 spans 14 residues. V lost 1 base and J lost 0, with 7 bases in between. CDR3 region: CASSQGEDSYEQYF. In nucleotides, the CDR3 is TGTGCCAGCAGCCAAGGAGAAGACTCCTACGAGCAGTACTTC.

J is TRBJ2-3 and V is TRBV10-3; TRBD2 might be the D (6 bases). V lost 7 bases and J lost 4, with 15 bases in between. The CDR3 is 14 amino acids. The V gene's germline CDR1 is ENHRY and CDR2 SYGVKD. In DNA form, the CDR3 reads TGTGCCATCAAGGGAGGTCAAGGGGCAGATACGCAGTATTTT. This codes for CAIKGGQGADTQYF.

This chain joins TRBV30 and TRBJ1-1, with D unresolved. V was trimmed by 8 bases and J by 2 bases, leaving 15 bases between them. Germline V gene lookup returns CDR1 GTSNPN and CDR2 SVGIG (reference sequence). The CDR3 is made up of 13 amino acids. DNA for the CDR3: TGTGCCAGTAACCATGGGAGCAACACTGAAGCTTTCTTT. This encodes CASNHGSNTEAFF. Full variable domain (remainder filled in from reference TRBV30 and TRBJ1-1): SQTIHQWPATLVQPVGSPLSLECTVEGTSNPNLYWYRQAAGRGLQLLFYSVGIGQISSEVPQNLSASRPQDRQFILSSKKLLLSDSGFYLCASNHGSNTEAFFGQGTRLTVV.

This clone was counted a single time. The chain has TRBV27 and TRBJ1-6; no clear D. The CDR3 is made up of 13 amino acids. Germline V lookup: CDR1 MNHEY, CDR2 SMNVEV (reference sequence). Trimming removed 4 bases from V and 14 bases from J, with 15 bases in between. The CDR3 protein is CASSSPVAVSLHF. DNA of the CDR3: TGTGCCAGCAGTTCCCCCGTAGCCGTGTCCCTCCACTTT.

The chain couples TRBV24-1 to TRBJ1-5; unclear D gene. CDR1 and CDR2 (germline): KGHDR, SFDVKD. V was pared by 4 bases and J by 1 base, with 13 bases between. The CDR3 runs to 16 residues. This CDR3 reads CATSDRTPGSNQPQHF. The CDR3 DNA sequence: TGTGCCACCAGTGACCGGACTCCTGGGAGCAATCAGCCCCAGCATTTT.

The chain carries TRBV24-1 and TRBJ2-2; no clear D gene. CDR3 length: 12 amino acids. Between the trimmed V and J ends, which lost 6 bases and 2 bases, there was a span of 3 bases. CDR1 and CDR2 from the germline V gene are KGHDR and SFDVKD. The CDR3: CATSQNTGELFF. In DNA form, the CDR3 reads TGTGCCACCAGTCAAAACACCGGGGAGCTGTTTTTT.

This chain uses TRBV5-8 with TRBJ1-6; maybe TRBD1 (6 bases). Trimming removed 1 base from V and 6 bases from J, with 8 bases in between. Looked up from germline, CDR1 is SGHTS and CDR2 is YDEGEE. The CDR3 runs 14 residues. The CDR3 nucleotides read TGTGCCAGCAGCTTGCCAGGGGTTAATTCACCCCTCCACTTT. Amino acid sequence: CASSLPGVNSPLHF.

This chain uses TRBV5-1 with TRBJ1-6; weak D call: TRBD1 (5 bases). CDR3 size: 15 residues. CDR1 is SGHRS, CDR2 YFSETQ, per germline. V gave up 2 bases and J gave up 6 bases, with 12 bases separating them. The CDR3 sequence is CASSFSGLGNSPLHF. CDR3 DNA sequence: TGCGCCAGCAGCTTTTCAGGGCTCGGTAATTCACCCCTCCACTTT. Variable domain in full (rest from reference TRBV5-1 and TRBJ1-6): KAGVTQTPRYLIKTRGQQVTLSCSPISGHRSVSWYQQTPGQGLQFLFEYFSETQRNKGNFPGRFSGRQFSNSRSEMNVSTLELGDSALYLCASSFSGLGNSPLHFGNGTRLTVT.

This sequence joins TRBV25-1 and TRBJ1-2; D unresolved. The CDR3 covers 15 residues. Germline V gene data show CDR1 as MGHDK and CDR2 as SYGVNS. Trimming took 2 bases from V and 6 from J, leaving 16 bases between them. The CDR3 sequence is CASSESDAGRDGYTF. CDR3 bases: TGTGCCAGCAGTGAAAGTGACGCCGGCCGGGATGGCTACACCTTC.

CDR3 nucleotide sequence: TGTGCCAGCAGTTTTGGCGGACAGGGTTCGAGGGGCGGGGAGCTGTTTTTT. Residues: CASSFGGQGSRGGELFF. The V gene is TRBV27, the J gene TRBJ2-2; 8 bases fit TRBD1. Trimming removed 3 bases from V and 7 bases from J; junction bases left unmatched: 13. This CDR3 comprises 17 residues. The germline CDR1 and CDR2 sequences are MNHEY and SMNVEV (reference sequence).

In DNA, the CDR3 is TGTGCCTGGAGTCCCGGGGGGACCCTCCACTTT. It translates to CAWSPGGTLHF. The V gene is TRBV30, the J gene TRBJ1-6, with a tentative D call TRBD1 (5 bases). CDR1 and CDR2 (germline): GTSNPN, SVGIG (reference sequence). This CDR3 contains 11 residues. V was shortened by 2 bases and J by 14 bases, with 10 bases between the two germline ends.

In DNA, the CDR3 is TGCGCCAGCATGACAGGTTTCAATGAAAAACTGTTTTTT. Residues: CASMTGFNEKLFF. The genes are TRBV10-2 and TRBJ1-4, with a weak D call TRBD1 (6 bases). Germline values: CDR1 WSHSY, CDR2 SAAADI. Deletions cut 7 bases from V and 5 bases from J, with 11 bases between. This CDR3 is built from 13 residues.

CDR3: CASSVQGHGNEKLFF. The CDR3 DNA reads as TGTGCCAGCAGCGTACAGGGACATGGTAATGAAAAACTGTTTTTT. J is TRBJ1-4 and V is TRBV9, with a weak D call TRBD1 (6 bases). The CDR3 contains 15 residues. Deletions cut 1 base from V and 4 bases from J, with 11 bases between. Per the germline V gene, CDR1 is SGDLS and CDR2 is YYNGEE.

The J gene is TRBJ1-5, the V gene TRBV28; D remains ambiguous. The CDR3 runs to 14 residues. Germline V gene data show CDR1 as MDHEN and CDR2 as SYDVKM. The V end lost 5 bases, the J end lost 7 bases, and 15 bases lay between the germline ends. CDR3 residues: CASSARGSGQPQHF. In DNA, the CDR3 is TGTGCCAGCAGTGCTCGAGGGTCTGGGCAGCCCCAGCATTTT.

The gene calls are TRBV14 and TRBJ1-2, with 7 bases identical to TRBD1. Germline assignment: CDR1 SGHDN and CDR2 FVKESK. The CDR3 is made up of 14 amino acids. The V gene end was trimmed by 5 bases and the J gene end by 10 bases; junction bases not matched to a gene: 13. CDR3 amino acids: CASSVRDSFVDYTF. The CDR3 coding sequence is TGTGCCAGCAGCGTCCGGGACAGCTTTGTTGACTACACCTTC. Combining the CDR3 with reference TRBV14 and TRBJ1-2 gives the whole variable domain EAGVTQFPSHSVIEKGQTVTLRCDPISGHDNLYWYRRVMGKEIKFLLHFVKESKQDESGMPNNRFLAERTGGTYSTLKVQPAELEDSGVYFCASSVRDSFVDYTFGSGTRLTVV.

The CDR3 is CASGRPGTTGQPQHF. CDR3 DNA: TGTGCTAGTGGACGACCCGGGACTACCGGGCAGCCCCAGCATTTT. This rearrangement joins TRBV12-5 to TRBJ1-5; tentative D call: TRBD1 (5 bases). CDR3 length equals 15 residues. Germline CDR1 and CDR2: LGHNT and FRNRAP. Trimming cost V 6 bases and J 7 bases, with 19 bases left between them.

This clone has a single count. The rearrangement links TRBV29-1 to TRBJ2-5; the D gene is possibly TRBD1 (6 bases). The germline V gene encodes CDR1 SQVTM and CDR2 ANQGSEA. The V end lost 7 bases, the J end lost 3 bases, and 12 bases lay between the germline ends. The CDR3 has 12 residues. The CDR3 spells CSAKGVEETQYF. DNA for the CDR3: TGCAGCGCAAAGGGGGTTGAAGAGACCCAGTACTTC.

The chain has TRBV5-4 and TRBJ1-4, with 9 positions matching TRBD1. This CDR3 has 15 amino acids. The germline CDR1 and CDR2 sequences are SGHNT and YYREEE (reference sequence). V lost 4 bases to trimming and J lost 4 bases; unmatched junction nucleotides: 5. The CDR3 sequence: CASSRQGQGNEKLFF. The DNA for the CDR3 is TGTGCCAGCAGCCGACAGGGACAGGGTAATGAAAAACTGTTTTTT.